This passage covers 9 T cell receptor beta chains from one sample sequenced in a study of blood T cell repertoires in COVID-19. Libraries were prepared by immunoSEQ multiplex PCR; TCRdb keeps only in-frame clonotypes and omits some of them. The table has roughly 250,000 clones, around 86% seen once; the top ten hold 1.5% to 2%. The sequenced sample consisted of PBMCs or T cells enriched from blood (not recorded which). These receptors all come from a woman in her forties or fifties who had recovered from COVID-19.

This clone was counted once. CDR3 nucleotide sequence: TGCAGCGTTGGGTTTGCGGGGGAAGCTGGAAACACCATATATTTT. Protein product: CSVGFAGEAGNTIYF. The V gene is TRBV29-1, the J gene TRBJ1-3; D may be TRBD1 (5 bases). Germline loops: CDR1 SQVTM, CDR2 ANQGSEA. With 4 bases removed from V and 2 bases from J, the gap between germline ends came to 15 bases. The CDR3 sequence is 15 residues long.

V and J are TRBV28 and TRBJ2-1, with D possibly matching TRBD2 (6 bases). The CDR3 totals 12 residues. Germline V CDR1 and CDR2: MDHEN, SYDVKM. With 5 bases removed from V and 15 bases from J, the gap between germline ends came to 17 bases. The DNA of the CDR3 is TGTGCCAGCAGTGGGCCGGGACTCCCCGCGTTCTTC. As protein: CASSGPGLPAFF.

The CDR3 nucleotides are TGTGCCAGCACTCGACAGGGACGAGATACGCAGTATTTT. Amino acids: CASTRQGRDTQYF. V is TRBV7-9 and J is TRBJ2-3; TRBD1 matches 7 bases. Losses at the gene ends were 7 bases for V and 5 bases for J; bases not matched to a gene: 6. This CDR3 comprises 13 residues. CDR1 is SEHNR, CDR2 FQNEAQ, per germline (reference sequence).

The chain has TRBV27 and TRBJ2-7; tentatively, D is TRBD1 (5 bases). CDR1 MNHEY and CDR2 SMNVEV come from the germline V gene (reference sequence). The CDR3 sequence is 13 residues long. V was cut by 1 base and J by 5 bases, with 9 bases left in between. CDR3 bases: TGTGCCAGCAGTTTATACCAGGGCGACGAGCAGTACTTC. Amino acid sequence: CASSLYQGDEQYF.

This chain connects TRBV28 to TRBJ2-7, with TRBD2 matching 9 bases. CDR1 and CDR2 (germline): MDHEN, SYDVKM. CDR3 length: 15 amino acids. V trimming: 5 bases; J trimming: 0 bases; junction bases outside the gene matches: 5. CDR3 coding DNA: TGTGCCAGCAGTCCGACTAGCGGAGCCTCCTACGAGCAGTACTTC. As protein: CASSPTSGASYEQYF.

V gene TRBV5-1 combines with J gene TRBJ1-2; 8 positions agree with TRBD1. Germline lookup yields CDR1 SGHRS and CDR2 YFSETQ. V was clipped by 4 bases and J by 4 bases; unmatched bases: 6. CDR3 length: 14 amino acids. The CDR3 region has the DNA TGCGCCAGCAGCCCGGACAGGGCGATCTATGGCTACACCTTC. This codes for CASSPDRAIYGYTF.

The genes are TRBV12-5 and TRBJ2-1, with 13 bases lining up with TRBD2. Germline values: CDR1 LGHNT, CDR2 FRNRAP. The CDR3 has 15 residues. J lost 10 bases, V lost 7 bases, and 10 bases had no gene match. The chain's CDR3 is CASAIGLAGAGEQFF. In DNA form, the CDR3 reads TGTGCTAGTGCTATAGGACTAGCGGGAGCAGGAGAGCAGTTCTTC. Full variable domain (rest looked up from reference TRBV12-5 and TRBJ2-1): DARVTQTPRHKVTEMGQEVTMRCQPILGHNTVFWYRQTMMQGLELLAYFRNRAPLDDSGMPKDRFSAEMPDATLATLKIQPSEPRDSAVYFCASAIGLAGAGEQFFGPGTRLTVL.

The J gene is TRBJ1-1, the V gene TRBV20-1; D remains ambiguous. Trimming took off 7 bases at V and 0 bases at J, with 6 bases between the two ends. Germline V gives CDR1 DFQATT, CDR2 SNEGSKA (reference sequence). This CDR3 comprises 11 residues. CDR3 loop: CSVQLNTEAFF. CDR3 in DNA: TGCAGTGTACAACTGAACACTGAAGCTTTCTTT.

The chain recombines TRBV3-1 (or the pseudogene TRBV3-2) with TRBJ1-4, with 8 bases that match TRBD1. The CDR3 extends over 16 amino acids. The germline CDR1 and CDR2 sequences are LGHDT and YNNKEL (reference sequence). Unmatched junction bases numbered 9, after V lost 6 bases and J lost 3 bases. The CDR3 reads CASSLQTGVANEKLFF. The CDR3, as DNA: TGTGCCAGCAGTCTCCAGACAGGGGTTGCTAATGAAAAACTGTTTTTT.